This TCR beta chain was obtained from a study of early T cells in non-severe SARS-CoV-2 infection (dated by TCRdb to 2020 to 2023). With respect to the entire study: Because TCR sequencing was done on bulk RNA from unsorted whole blood, the alpha and beta chains could not be paired. Findings and caveats that apply to the study as a whole: Matching against VDJdb was skewed toward anti-spike CD8 responses, likely underestimated virus-specific expansions, and missed private and CD4 specificities.

The CDR3, cysteine through phenylalanine, is 13 amino acids long. Here the CDR3 DNA is all that survives: 39 bases in frame from base 1. As encoded in the germline V gene, CDR1 is SGDLS while CDR2 is YYNGEE. Trimming costs V 3 bases and J 3 bases, and their ends lie 8 bases apart. Receptor amplification or capture employed 5' RACE. TCRdb records NextSeq 500 as the sequencer. In the TCR library protocol, unique molecular identifiers were attached to individual cDNA molecules to correct for PCR bias and sequencing error. TCR alpha and beta chains were both sequenced, and the abundances of alpha and beta sequences in each sample were closely correlated with each other. On the authors' methods: V gene, J gene and CDR3 annotation of TCR sequences was performed with Decombinator V4. Expanded TCRs were defined as changing significantly between any two time points under a Poisson model with p below 0.0001. TCR abundances were normalised to the total number of TCRs sequenced per sample and expressed as counts per million. TRAV1-2 paired with TRAJ12, TRAJ20 or TRAJ33 defined MAIT TCRs, while TRAV10 paired with TRAJ18 defined iNKT TCRs. A search of VDJdb, accessed on 1 November 2021, was run for TCRs annotated to CMV, EBV and SARS-CoV-2, with TCRs annotated for multiple antigens excluded. The raw public reads went through TCRdb reprocessing: fastp at Q25, MiXCR clone calling, in-frame beta chains kept. Duplicate CDR3 protein sequences are folded into a single record with the most common DNA and genes. These V and J calls rely on TCRdb rather than the paper's analysis. The sample table shows around 62,000 distinct CDR3 sequences, and roughly an eighth are seen once. The top ten hold 3.5% to 4.5% of the sample.

As concerns this clonotype: Its antigen is currently not known. The input lacks base qualities; no much larger clone sits a single base away.

Set within a cohort of healthcare workers in London, UK, this nested case-control study involved weekly PCR testing of nasopharyngeal swabs along with blood sampling. Healthcare workers were enrolled in the week of the UK lockdown, from 23 to 31 March 2020, and were followed every week for up to roughly 15 weeks. This receptor chain uses TRBV9 and TRBJ2-3, with a weak D call of TRBD2 (5 bases match). The sequence was obtained from an adult who was a healthcare worker with PCR-confirmed SARS-CoV-2 infection or an uninfected control (not recorded which). Source material: whole blood. The bases are TGTGCCAGCAGCGGGAGGAGGACAGATACGCAGTATTTT. Its translation reads: CASSGRRTDTQYF.